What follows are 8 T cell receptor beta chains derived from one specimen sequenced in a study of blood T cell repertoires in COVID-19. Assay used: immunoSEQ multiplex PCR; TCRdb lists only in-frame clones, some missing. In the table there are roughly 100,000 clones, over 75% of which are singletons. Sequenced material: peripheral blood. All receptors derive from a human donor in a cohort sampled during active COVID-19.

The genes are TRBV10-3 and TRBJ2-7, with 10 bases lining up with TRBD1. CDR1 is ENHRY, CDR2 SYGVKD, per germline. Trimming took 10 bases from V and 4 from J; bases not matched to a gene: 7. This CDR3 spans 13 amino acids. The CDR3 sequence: CATRQGAGYEQYF. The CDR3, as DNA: TGTGCCACCCGACAGGGGGCAGGGTACGAGCAGTACTTC.

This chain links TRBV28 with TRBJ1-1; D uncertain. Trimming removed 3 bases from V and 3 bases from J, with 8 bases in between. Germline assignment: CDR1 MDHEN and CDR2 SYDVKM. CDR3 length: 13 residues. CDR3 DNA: TGTGCCAGCAGTTTTCGGAGGTACACTGAAGCTTTCTTT. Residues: CASSFRRYTEAFF.

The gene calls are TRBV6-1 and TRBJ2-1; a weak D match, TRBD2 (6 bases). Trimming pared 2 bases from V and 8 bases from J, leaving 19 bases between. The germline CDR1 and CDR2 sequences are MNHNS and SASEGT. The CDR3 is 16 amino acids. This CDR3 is CASSELGGLRLHEQFF. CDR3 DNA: TGTGCCAGCAGTGAATTGGGGGGACTCCGATTACATGAGCAGTTCTTC.

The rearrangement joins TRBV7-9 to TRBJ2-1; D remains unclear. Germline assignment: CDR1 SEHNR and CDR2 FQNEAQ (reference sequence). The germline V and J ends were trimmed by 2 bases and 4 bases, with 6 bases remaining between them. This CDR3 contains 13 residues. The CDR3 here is CASSLRVYNEQFF. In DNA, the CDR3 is TGTGCCAGCAGCTTACGAGTATACAATGAGCAGTTCTTC.

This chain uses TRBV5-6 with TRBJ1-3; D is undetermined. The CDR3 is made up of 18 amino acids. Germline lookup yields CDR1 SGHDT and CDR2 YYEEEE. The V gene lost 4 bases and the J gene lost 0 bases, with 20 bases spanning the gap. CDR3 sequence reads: CASSVGGVSVSSGNTIYF. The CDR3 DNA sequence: TGTGCCAGCAGCGTCGGCGGGGTCTCTGTCTCCTCTGGAAACACCATATATTTT.

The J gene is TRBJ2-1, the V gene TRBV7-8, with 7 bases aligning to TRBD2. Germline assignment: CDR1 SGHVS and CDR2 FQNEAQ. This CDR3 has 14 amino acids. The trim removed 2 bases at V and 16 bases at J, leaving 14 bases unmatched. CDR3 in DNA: TGTGCCAGCAGCTTAAAAGTTGGCGGGGGTCCGGAATTCTTC. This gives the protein CASSLKVGGGPEFF.

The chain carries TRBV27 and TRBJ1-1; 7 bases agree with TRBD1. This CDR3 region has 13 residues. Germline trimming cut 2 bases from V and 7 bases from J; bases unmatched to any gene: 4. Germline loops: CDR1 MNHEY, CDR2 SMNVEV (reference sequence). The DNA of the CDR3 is TGTGCCAGCAGTTTACTCGGGACAGATGAAGCTTTCTTT. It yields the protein CASSLLGTDEAFF.

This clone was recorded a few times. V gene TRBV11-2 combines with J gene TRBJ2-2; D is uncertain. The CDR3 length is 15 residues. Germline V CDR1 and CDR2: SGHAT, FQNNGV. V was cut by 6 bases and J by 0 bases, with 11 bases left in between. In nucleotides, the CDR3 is TGTGCCAGCAGTCGAGCTGTCCCGAACACCGGGGAGCTGTTTTTT. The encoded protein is CASSRAVPNTGELFF.